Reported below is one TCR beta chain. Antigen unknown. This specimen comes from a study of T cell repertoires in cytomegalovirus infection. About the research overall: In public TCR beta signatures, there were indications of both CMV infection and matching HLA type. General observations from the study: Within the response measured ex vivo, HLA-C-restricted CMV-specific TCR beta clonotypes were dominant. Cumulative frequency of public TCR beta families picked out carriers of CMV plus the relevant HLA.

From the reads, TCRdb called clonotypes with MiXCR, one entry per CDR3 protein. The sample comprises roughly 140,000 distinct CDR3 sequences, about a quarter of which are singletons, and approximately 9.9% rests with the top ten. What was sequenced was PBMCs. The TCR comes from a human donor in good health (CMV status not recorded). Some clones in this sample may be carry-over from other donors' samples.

In DNA form, the CDR3 reads TGCAGTGCGACCGTGGGGGCCTCACCCCTCCACTTT. As protein: CSATVGASPLHF. The chain couples TRBV20-1 to TRBJ1-6; possible D gene TRBD1, 6 bases. Germline V lookup: CDR1 DFQATT, CDR2 SNEGSKA (reference sequence). Trimming pared 6 bases from V and 10 bases from J, leaving 13 bases between. The CDR3 runs 12 residues.